Below, 31 T cell receptor beta chains from the same sample are listed, as sequenced in a study of shared clonotypes between healthy human individuals. Here immunoSEQ multiplex PCR was the method, and the copy in TCRdb shows in-frame clones only, minus some. The table lists about a million clones, 70% to 85% of them singletons, with more than 0.85% in the top ten. The sequenced sample consisted of memory CD4+ T cells from PBMCs. Subset noted: CD45RA-negative fraction. All receptors derive from a man between 18 and 35 years old in good health. Some clones in this sample may be carry-over from other donors' samples.

This sequence joins TRBV5-1 and TRBJ2-1; 7 nucleotides line up with TRBD2. There are 13 residues in the CDR3. With 4 bases clipped from V and 7 bases from J, the junction kept 5 bases outside the gene matches. In germline, CDR1 is SGHRS, CDR2 YFSETQ. The CDR3 nucleotides are TGCGCCAGCAGCAGGACTAGTTCGAATGAGCAGTTCTTC. Protein product: CASSRTSSNEQFF. Full variable domain (missing parts from reference TRBV5-1 and TRBJ2-1): KAGVTQTPRYLIKTRGQQVTLSCSPISGHRSVSWYQQTPGQGLQFLFEYFSETQRNKGNFPGRFSGRQFSNSRSEMNVSTLELGDSALYLCASSRTSSNEQFFGPGTRLTVL.

This clone has at least ten counts. This chain uses TRBV2 with TRBJ2-1, with TRBD2 as a possible D gene (5 bases). Trimming removed 4 bases at V and 4 bases at J, with 14 bases between. Per the germline V gene, CDR1 is SNHLY and CDR2 is FYNNEI. The CDR3 consists of 15 residues. In nucleotides, the CDR3 is TGTGCCAGCAGTGGGCAGGAGGCCATTTACAATGAGCAGTTCTTC. Amino acid sequence: CASSGQEAIYNEQFF.

The table lists this clone with a few counts. The chain has TRBV6-9 and TRBJ2-1, with no clear D. V was trimmed by 9 bases and J by 5 bases, leaving 11 bases between them. The CDR3 totals 12 residues. Germline loops: CDR1 MNHGY, CDR2 SVAAGI. In nucleotides, the CDR3 is TGTGCCAGGCGCATCGCGGACAATGAGCAGTTCTTC. Translation gives CARRIADNEQFF.

This sequence joins TRBV5-4 and TRBJ2-1, with TRBD2 matching over 14 bases. V was clipped by 0 bases and J by 3 bases; unmatched bases: 5. Germline lookup yields CDR1 SGHNT and CDR2 YYREEE (reference sequence). CDR3 length: 18 amino acids. This CDR3 is CASSLAGTSGRYYNEQFF. The DNA for the CDR3 is TGTGCCAGCAGCTTGGCCGGGACTAGCGGGAGATACTACAATGAGCAGTTCTTC.

J is TRBJ2-3 and V is TRBV6-8; D gene unclear. Deletions cut 5 bases from V and 0 bases from J, with 12 bases between. In germline, CDR1 is MNHGY, CDR2 SAAAGT. This CDR3 has 15 amino acids. This CDR3 reads CASSPRRLSTDTQYF. In DNA, the CDR3 is TGTGCCAGCAGTCCCCGCCGCCTTAGCACAGATACGCAGTATTTT.

The genes are TRBV25-1 and TRBJ2-1; no reliable D call. The CDR3 is 14 residues long. CDR1 and CDR2 (germline): MGHDK, SYGVNS. Trimming took 4 bases from V and 2 from J, leaving 9 bases between them. The CDR3: CASSVDPAYNEQFF. The CDR3, as DNA: TGTGCCAGCAGTGTCGACCCTGCCTACAATGAGCAGTTCTTC.

This clone occurred once. This chain joins TRBV6-5 and TRBJ1-2; no firm D call. Trimming shortened V by 6 bases and J by 1 base, and 9 bases separated the two germline ends. Germline CDR1 reads MNHEY; CDR2 reads SVGAGI. The CDR3 consists of 13 residues. The DNA for the CDR3 is TGTGCCAGCAGGGACGCGGGTAACTATGGCTACACCTTC. This translates into CASRDAGNYGYTF.

The V and J genes are TRBV7-9 and TRBJ2-7, with D hard to call. The CDR3 is 14 residues long. Trimming cost V 1 base and J 0 bases, with 7 bases left between them. The germline gives CDR1 SEHNR, CDR2 FQNEAQ (reference sequence). The CDR3 sequence: CASSLESGSYEQYF. The DNA of the CDR3 is TGTGCCAGCAGCTTAGAGTCGGGCTCCTACGAGCAGTACTTC.

V and J are TRBV12-5 and TRBJ1-1; no reliable D call. Trimming took off 2 bases at V and 6 bases at J, with 7 bases between the two ends. Germline CDR1 LGHNT, CDR2 FRNRAP. The CDR3 consists of 12 residues. The CDR3 loop is CASGLSRSEAFF. The CDR3 DNA reads as TGTGCTAGTGGTTTGTCGCGTTCTGAAGCTTTCTTT.

On this clone: Within the sample, other DNA sequences also encode this same CDR3. The rearrangement uses TRBV28 and TRBJ1-4; 7 nucleotides line up with TRBD1. V trimming: 4 bases; J trimming: 0 bases; junction bases outside the gene matches: 5. This CDR3 contains 16 residues. CDR1 is MDHEN, CDR2 SYDVKM, per germline. CDR3 protein: CASSSPGTATNEKLFF. The CDR3 DNA reads as TGTGCCAGCAGTTCACCCGGGACAGCAACTAATGAAAAACTGTTTTTT.

This clone was counted a few times. The chain is built from TRBV30 and TRBJ1-1; D possibly corresponds to TRBD1 (5 bases). Trimming pared 4 bases from V and 0 bases from J, leaving 12 bases between. Germline V lookup: CDR1 GTSNPN, CDR2 SVGIG (reference sequence). This CDR3 has 14 amino acids. The CDR3 is CAWNIGTLNTEAFF. The CDR3 DNA is TGTGCCTGGAACATAGGGACCCTGAACACTGAAGCTTTCTTT.

V and J are TRBV21-1 and TRBJ1-1; the table's TRBD1 call for D was not verified on the DNA. TRBV21-1 is shown as a pseudogene. The CDR3 extends over 16 amino acids. CDR3 coding DNA: TGTGCCAGCAGCATGAGTTTGGGACATAAGAACACTGAAGCTTTCTTT. This codes for CASSMSLGHKNTEAFF.

This chain uses TRBV7-8 with TRBJ1-5, with D perhaps matching TRBD1 (5 bases). There are 15 residues in the CDR3. Trimming left V 4 bases short and J 6 bases short, with 16 bases between. The V gene's germline CDR1 is SGHVS and CDR2 FQNEAQ. For the CDR3, the DNA is TGTGCCAGCAGCTCCCAGGGAACTGCTGCTCAGCCCCAGCATTTT. It specifies CASSSQGTAAQPQHF. Variable domain in full (rest from reference TRBV7-8 and TRBJ1-5): GAGVSQSPRYKVAKRGQDVALRCDPISGHVSLFWYQQALGQGPEFLTYFQNEAQLDKSGLPSDRFFAERPEGSVSTLKIQRTQQEDSAVYLCASSSQGTAAQPQHFGDGTRLSIL.

A remark on this clone: Distinct nucleotide sequences in the sample also encode this CDR3. The gene calls are TRBV5-1 and TRBJ2-1; maybe TRBD2 (5 bases). Per the germline V gene, CDR1 is SGHRS and CDR2 is YFSETQ. This CDR3 region has 14 residues. The V end lost 0 bases, the J end lost 6 bases, and 10 bases lay between the germline ends. The CDR3 loop reads CASSLVERSNEQFF. CDR3 DNA sequence: TGCGCCAGCAGCTTGGTCGAGCGGAGCAATGAGCAGTTCTTC.

The CDR3 nucleotides read TGTGCCAGCAGCCCCTTCGCACAGGGCCGTCACAGTGAAAAACTGTTTTTT. Translation gives CASSPFAQGRHSEKLFF. The chain has TRBV14 and TRBJ1-4, with D tentatively TRBD1 (6 bases). The germline V gene encodes CDR1 SGHDN and CDR2 FVKESK. V shed 4 bases and J shed 7 bases, with 22 bases lying between them. This CDR3 is built from 17 residues.

The chain joins TRBV9 to TRBJ2-3; the D gene is possibly TRBD2 (6 bases). CDR1 is SGDLS, CDR2 YYNGEE, per germline. The V end lost 0 bases, the J end lost 2 bases, and 10 bases lay between the germline ends. This CDR3 contains 15 residues. CDR3 coding DNA: TGTGCCAGCAGCGTAGACCTAGCGAACACAGATACGCAGTATTTT. Its translation is CASSVDLANTDTQYF.

The chain uses TRBV5-1 and TRBJ2-1; possibly TRBD2 for D (6 bases). This CDR3 spans 13 amino acids. Germline assignment: CDR1 SGHRS and CDR2 YFSETQ. Trimming removed 4 bases at V and 10 bases at J, with 15 bases between. The CDR3 DNA follows: TGCGCCAGCAGCGTGACTAGAGTGGGGGAGCAGTTCTTC. Protein product: CASSVTRVGEQFF.

About this clone itself: Other DNA sequences in the sample encode the same CDR3. The chain links TRBV7-3 to TRBJ2-1; 10 nucleotides agree with TRBD1. V dropped 3 bases and J dropped 4; count of bases not matched to a gene: 3. CDR1 and CDR2 (germline): SGHTA, FQGTGA. The length of the CDR3 is 15 residues. As DNA, the CDR3 is TGTGCCAGCAGCTTGACAGGGGGCGTTTACAATGAGCAGTTCTTC. This translates into CASSLTGGVYNEQFF.

This chain joins TRBV2 and TRBJ2-3; D gene unclear. The germline gives CDR1 SNHLY, CDR2 FYNNEI. Trimming removed 7 bases at V and 6 bases at J, with 14 bases between. This CDR3 has 13 amino acids. Written as DNA, the CDR3 is TGTGCCAGCACCGCAGGCCCGAGGGATACGCAGTATTTT. Translating gives CASTAGPRDTQYF.

The chain joins TRBV5-5 to TRBJ2-5; D uncertain. V was clipped by 0 bases and J by 3 bases, with 6 bases between them. CDR3 length: 13 amino acids. Germline CDR1 SGHKS, CDR2 YYEKEE (reference sequence). CDR3 sequence (DNA): TGTGCCAGCAGCTTGGACACCGAAGAGACCCAGTACTTC. It is translated as CASSLDTEETQYF.

CDR3 DNA: TGCGCCAGCAGCACAGGGGACACTGAAGAGACCCAGTACTTC. Translation gives CASSTGDTEETQYF. The V and J genes are TRBV5-1 and TRBJ2-5, with 7 bases aligning to TRBD1. The CDR3 totals 14 residues. Germline V gives CDR1 SGHRS, CDR2 YFSETQ. V lost 4 bases and J lost 3; bases outside the gene matches: 6.

The sample holds a few counts of this clone. V usage is TRBV6-6 and J usage is TRBJ2-3; no clear D gene. The germline CDR1 and CDR2 sequences are MNHNY and SVGAGI (reference sequence). The ends were cut back, 5 bases at V and 6 bases at J, with 15 bases in the middle. The CDR3 totals 14 residues. In DNA, the CDR3 is TGTGCCAGCAGTCTAATCCTCATTTCGGATACGCAGTATTTT. Translated: CASSLILISDTQYF.

This clone has only a few counts. V is TRBV19 and J is TRBJ1-5, with D maybe TRBD1 (5 bases). The CDR3 consists of 14 residues. Germline V gives CDR1 LNHDA, CDR2 SQIVND (reference sequence). Trimming pared 3 bases from V and 5 bases from J, leaving 11 bases between. The CDR3 DNA follows: TGTGCCAGTAGTATCCGAGGGGTGGATCAGCCCCAGCATTTT. Translating gives CASSIRGVDQPQHF.

This clone was counted at least ten times. V usage is TRBV6-6 and J usage is TRBJ1-4; tentative D call: TRBD1 (5 bases). The CDR3 contains 12 residues. Deletions cut 6 bases from V and 12 bases from J, with 14 bases between. The germline V gene has CDR1 MNHNY and CDR2 SVGAGI (reference sequence). CDR3 coding DNA: TGTGCCAGCAGCGCCAGACAGTTTGAACTGTTTTTT. Amino acid sequence: CASSARQFELFF.

CDR3 protein: CASSMRGLGKNIQYF. The DNA of the CDR3 is TGTGCCAGTAGTATGAGAGGACTAGGTAAAAACATTCAGTACTTC. The rearrangement uses TRBV19 and TRBJ2-4; the match to TRBD2 covers 7 bases. The ends lost 3 bases at V and 4 bases at J; junction bases unmatched: 6. The CDR3 loop spans 15 amino acids. Germline CDR1 is LNHDA and CDR2 is SQIVND (reference sequence).

This clone was counted only a few times. This chain uses TRBV7-2 with TRBJ2-1; D not resolved. The CDR3 is 17 residues long. V was cut by 3 bases and J by 2 bases, with 17 bases left in between. Germline V gene sequence: CDR1 SGHTA, CDR2 FQGNSA. CDR3 residues: CASSFSSSGGPYNEQFF. The CDR3 DNA follows: TGTGCCAGCAGCTTTAGCTCCTCGGGCGGCCCCTACAATGAGCAGTTCTTC. Full variable domain (rest looked up from reference TRBV7-2 and TRBJ2-1): GAGVSQSPSNKVTEKGKDVELRCDPISGHTALYWYRQSLGQGLEFLIYFQGNSAPDKSGLPSDRFSAERTGGSVSTLTIQRTQQEDSAVYLCASSFSSSGGPYNEQFFGPGTRLTVL.

The J gene is TRBJ2-5, the V gene TRBV30; 14 bases are a match to TRBD2. CDR1 is GTSNPN and CDR2 is SVGIG in the germline V gene (reference sequence). The CDR3 runs to 17 residues. V dropped 2 bases and J dropped 4; count of bases not matched to a gene: 9. CDR3 amino acids: CAWSSGLAGVGGETQYF. The CDR3 DNA reads as TGTGCCTGGAGTTCGGGACTAGCGGGAGTAGGAGGAGAGACCCAGTACTTC.

This clone was seen a few times. The genes are TRBV4-2 and TRBJ2-3; D might be TRBD2 (6 bases). The V end was cut by 4 bases, the J end by 5 bases, with 22 bases between. This CDR3 is 17 amino acids long. In germline, CDR1 is LGHNA, CDR2 YNFKEQ. The CDR3 sequence is CASSPLSGGSGRDTQYF. The CDR3 DNA is TGTGCCAGCAGCCCCCTCTCTGGGGGGAGTGGTAGAGATACGCAGTATTTT.

The gene calls are TRBV5-4 and TRBJ2-4; no reliable D call. This CDR3 region has 13 residues. Germline loops: CDR1 SGHNT, CDR2 YYREEE (reference sequence). V was shortened by 3 bases and J by 5 bases, with 9 bases between the two germline ends. CDR3 sequence reads: CASSSNNENIQYF. The DNA for the CDR3 is TGTGCCAGCAGCTCGAACAACGAAAACATTCAGTACTTC.

V usage is TRBV5-1 and J usage is TRBJ2-1; D perhaps matches TRBD1 (5 bases). Germline V gene sequence: CDR1 SGHRS, CDR2 YFSETQ. The CDR3 is 14 residues long. V lost 1 base and J 3 bases, leaving 8 bases between the germline ends. In nucleotides, the CDR3 is TGCGCCAGCAGCTTGTCCAGGGACTACAATGAGCAGTTCTTC. It codes for CASSLSRDYNEQFF.

V gene TRBV19 combines with J gene TRBJ2-7; 7 bases map to TRBD1. V dropped 4 bases and J dropped 4; count of bases not matched to a gene: 1. The germline CDR1 and CDR2 sequences are LNHDA and SQIVND (reference sequence). The CDR3 sequence is 12 residues long. The CDR3 region has the DNA TGTGCCAGTAGTAGACAGGGATACGAGCAGTACTTC. Protein sequence: CASSRQGYEQYF.